In its sample, the clone carrying this T cell receptor (beta chain) was seen once. The same CDR3 arises from other DNA sequences in this sample as well. The record originates from a study of OX40 agonist ivuxolimab in advanced cancers. Assay: immunoSEQ multiplex PCR; the TCRdb copy retains only in-frame clones and omits some. The repertoire holds roughly 63,000 clones, with nearly 90% as singletons. Sequencing used CD4+ or CD8+ T cells sorted from blood, obtained in a trial of the OX40 agonist ivuxolimab. This sequence was found in an adult with an advanced solid tumor such as melanoma, head and neck, liver or kidney cancer.

The DNA for the CDR3 is TGTGCCAGCAGCTTCACCGAAGCTTTCTTT. Its protein product is CASSFTEAFF. The chain has TRBV7-9 and TRBJ1-1; D gene uncertain. V lost 3 bases and J 8 bases, leaving 4 bases between the germline ends. The germline V gene encodes CDR1 SEHNR and CDR2 FQNEAQ (reference sequence). CDR3 length: 10 residues.